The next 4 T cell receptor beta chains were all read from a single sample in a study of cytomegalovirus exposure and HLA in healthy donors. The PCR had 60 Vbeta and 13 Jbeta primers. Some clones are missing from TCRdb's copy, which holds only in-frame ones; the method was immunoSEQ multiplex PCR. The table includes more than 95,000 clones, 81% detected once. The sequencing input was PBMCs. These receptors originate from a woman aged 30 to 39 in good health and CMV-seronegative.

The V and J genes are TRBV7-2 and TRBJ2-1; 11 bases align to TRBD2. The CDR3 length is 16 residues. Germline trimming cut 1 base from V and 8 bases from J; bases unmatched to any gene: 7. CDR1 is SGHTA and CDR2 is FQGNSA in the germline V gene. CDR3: CASSLGSGGGGYEQFF. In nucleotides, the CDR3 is TGTGCCAGCAGCTTAGGTAGCGGGGGGGGAGGATATGAGCAGTTCTTC.

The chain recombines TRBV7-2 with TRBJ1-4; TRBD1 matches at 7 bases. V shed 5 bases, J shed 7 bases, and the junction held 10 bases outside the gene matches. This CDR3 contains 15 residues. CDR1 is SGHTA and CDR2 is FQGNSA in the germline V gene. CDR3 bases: TGTGCCAGCAGCCAGCTGACAGGGCTGGGTGAAAAACTGTTTTTT. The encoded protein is CASSQLTGLGEKLFF.

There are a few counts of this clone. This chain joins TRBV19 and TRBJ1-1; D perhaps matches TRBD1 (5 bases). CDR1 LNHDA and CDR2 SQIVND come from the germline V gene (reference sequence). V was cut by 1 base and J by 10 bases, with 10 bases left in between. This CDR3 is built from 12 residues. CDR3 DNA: TGTGCCAGTAGTATAGGGGGACTGGGAGCTTTCTTT. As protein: CASSIGGLGAFF.

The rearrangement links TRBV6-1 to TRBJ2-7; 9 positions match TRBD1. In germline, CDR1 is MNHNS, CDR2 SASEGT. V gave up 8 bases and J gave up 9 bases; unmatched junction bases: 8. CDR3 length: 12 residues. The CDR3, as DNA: TGTGCCAGCCGGGACAGGGATGATCGGCAGTACTTC. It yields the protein CASRDRDDRQYF.